This entry is about one TCR beta chain. Its antigen is not identified. The sample belongs to a study of shared clonotypes between healthy human individuals. Study-level results: Rarefaction showed that sequencing of sorted subsets was incomplete (despite large depth).

In the naive CD8 group, cells lacked CD45RO and were positively selected for CCR7, so terminally differentiated effector memory CD45RA+ cells were left out. Germline V gives CDR1 WSHSY, CDR2 SAAADI. This CDR3 has 15 residues. V dropped 5 bases and J dropped 1; count of bases not matched to a gene: 5. Assay used: immunoSEQ multiplex PCR; TCRdb lists only in-frame clones, some missing. The table has more than 550,000 clones, around 92% seen once. The source is a young man in good health. Source material: naive CD8+ T cells sorted from blood. V is TRBV10-2 and J is TRBJ2-7; 10 positions match TRBD1. The CDR3 DNA sequence: TGCGCCAGCAGTACTCCGGGACAGGGGTCCTACGAGCAGTACTTC. Its translation is CASSTPGQGSYEQYF.